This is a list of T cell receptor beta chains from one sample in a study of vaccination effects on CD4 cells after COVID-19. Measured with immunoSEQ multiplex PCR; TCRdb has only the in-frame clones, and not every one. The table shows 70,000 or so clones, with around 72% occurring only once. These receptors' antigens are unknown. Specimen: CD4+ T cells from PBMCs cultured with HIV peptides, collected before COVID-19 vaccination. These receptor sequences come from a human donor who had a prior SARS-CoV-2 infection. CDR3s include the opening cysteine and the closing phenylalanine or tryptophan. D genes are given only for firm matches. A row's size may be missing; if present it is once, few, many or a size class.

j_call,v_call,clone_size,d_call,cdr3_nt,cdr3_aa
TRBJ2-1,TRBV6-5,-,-,TGTGCCAGCAGTTACTCGGCTGGTCACCCCGGCAATGAGCAGTTCTTC,CASSYSAGHPGNEQFF
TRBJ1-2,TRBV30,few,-,TGTGCCCGATCTACTCTCGACAGCTTCACTGGGGGCTACACCTTC,CARSTLDSFTGGYTF
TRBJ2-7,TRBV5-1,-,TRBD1,TGCGCCAGCAGACCCTCGACAGGGAACTACGAGCAGTACTTC,CASRPSTGNYEQYF
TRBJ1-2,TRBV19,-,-,TGTGCCAGTAGTATTAATGGGGATAACTATGGCTACACCTTC,CASSINGDNYGYTF
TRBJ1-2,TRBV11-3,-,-,TGTGCCAGCAGCTTACGTCCGGCGGGCCCAAACTATGGCTACACCTTC,CASSLRPAGPNYGYTF
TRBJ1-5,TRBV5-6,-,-,TGTGCCAGCAGCTTGGGGGGACCGGGGGGAGGACAGCCCCAGCATTTT,CASSLGGPGGGQPQHF
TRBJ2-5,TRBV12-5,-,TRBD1,TGTGCTAGTGGTTTGGTGTCCGGCAGGGGGCTTCGGGAGACCCAGTACTTC,CASGLVSGRGLRETQYF
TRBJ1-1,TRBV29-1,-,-,TGCAGCGGGCAGGTCACTGAAGCTTTCTTT,CSGQVTEAFF
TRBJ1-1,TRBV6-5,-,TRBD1,TGTGCCAGCAGTTACTACACGACAGGGATGAACACTGAAGCTTTCTTT,CASSYYTTGMNTEAFF
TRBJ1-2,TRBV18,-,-,TGTGCCAGCTCACCCCAGTATTCCGGGGATGGCTACACCTTC,CASSPQYSGDGYTF
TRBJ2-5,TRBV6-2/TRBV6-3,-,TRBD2,TGTGCCAGCAGTGGAAGGGCTAGCGGACAAGAGACCCAGTACTTC,CASSGRASGQETQYF
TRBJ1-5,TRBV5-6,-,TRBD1,TGTGCCAGCAGCTTGACGGACAGGTGGGGATATAGCAATCAGCCCCAGCATTTT,CASSLTDRWGYSNQPQHF
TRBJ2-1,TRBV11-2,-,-,TGTGCCAGCCGTAGGGCCGGCTACAATGAGCAGTTCTTC,CASRRAGYNEQFF
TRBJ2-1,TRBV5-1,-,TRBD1,TGCGCCAGCAGCGGACGAGACAGGGCTGAGCAGTTCTTC,CASSGRDRAEQFF
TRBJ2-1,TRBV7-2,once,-,TGTGCCAGCAGAAAGGACAGTAGTAGCTCCTACAATGAGCAGTTCTTC,CASRKDSSSSYNEQFF
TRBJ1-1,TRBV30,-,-,TGTGCCTGGAGTGTACGGATAGTAGGCACTGAAGCTTTCTTT,CAWSVRIVGTEAFF
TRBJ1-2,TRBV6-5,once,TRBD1,TGTGCCGGCACAGACAGGGGAGCTAACTATGGCTACACCTTC,CAGTDRGANYGYTF